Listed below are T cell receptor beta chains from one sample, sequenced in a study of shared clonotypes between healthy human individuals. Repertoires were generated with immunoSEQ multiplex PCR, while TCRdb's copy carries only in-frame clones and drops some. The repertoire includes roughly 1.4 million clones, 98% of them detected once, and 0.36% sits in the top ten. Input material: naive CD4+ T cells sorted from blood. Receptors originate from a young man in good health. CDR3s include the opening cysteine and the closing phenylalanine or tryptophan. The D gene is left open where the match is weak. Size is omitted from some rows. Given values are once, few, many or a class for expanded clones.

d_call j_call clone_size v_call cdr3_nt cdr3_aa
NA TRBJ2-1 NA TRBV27 TGTGCCAGCAGTTTTCGCTACAGGTCGGGGCAGTTCTTC CASSFRYRSGQFF
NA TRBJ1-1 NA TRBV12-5 TGTGCTAGTGGTTTGGTACACAGTGATTACACTGAAGCTTTCTTT CASGLVHSDYTEAFF
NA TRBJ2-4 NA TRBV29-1 TGCAGCGTGAGCTCCGCTAGAGACATTCAGTACTTC CSVSSARDIQYF
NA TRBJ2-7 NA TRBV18 TGTGCCAGCTCACCTCGGACGGGACTCGCCGAGCAGTACTTC CASSPRTGLAEQYF
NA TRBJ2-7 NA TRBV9 TGTGCCAGCAGCGTCGAGTCGGCTAGTATCGAGCAGTACTTC CASSVESASIEQYF
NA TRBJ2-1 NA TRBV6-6 TGTGCCAGCAGTTACGGGGGAATGAATGAGCAGTTCTTC CASSYGGMNEQFF
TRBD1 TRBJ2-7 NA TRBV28 TGTGCCAGCAGCCAGGGGGCTTACGAGCAGTACTTC CASSQGAYEQYF
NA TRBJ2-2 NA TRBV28 TGTGCCAGCAGTTTAATAGGGCTAGACGAAGCCGGGGAGCTGTTTTTT CASSLIGLDEAGELFF
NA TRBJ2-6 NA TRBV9 TGTGCCAGCAGCGCACGACTGGGGGCGCGGGACTCTGGGGCCAACGTCCTGACTTTC CASSARLGARDSGANVLTF
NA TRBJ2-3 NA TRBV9 TGTGCCAGCAGCGTAGTGAGCACAGATACGCAGTATTTT CASSVVSTDTQYF
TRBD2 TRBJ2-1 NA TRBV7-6 TGTGCCAGCAGCTTAGGAACTAGCGGATTATACAATGAGCAGTTCTTC CASSLGTSGLYNEQFF
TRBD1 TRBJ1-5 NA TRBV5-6 TGTGCCAGCACCTCGGGACAGGGAAGGATTCAGCCCCAGCATTTT CASTSGQGRIQPQHF
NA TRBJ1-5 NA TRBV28 TGTGCCAGCAGTTTAATGGGCAGGGGCAATCAGCCCCAGCATTTT CASSLMGRGNQPQHF
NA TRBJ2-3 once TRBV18 TGTGCCAGCTCGAGCCTTAGTCGCACAGATACGCAGTATTTT CASSSLSRTDTQYF
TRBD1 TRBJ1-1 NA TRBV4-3 TGCGCCAGCAGCCGAACAGGGGCTCCTGAAGCTTTCTTT CASSRTGAPEAFF
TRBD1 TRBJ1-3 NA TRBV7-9 TGTGCCAGCAGCATCCGGGACAGGCTGGTTGGAAACACCATATATTTT CASSIRDRLVGNTIYF
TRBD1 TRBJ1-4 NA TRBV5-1 TGCGCCAGCAGCCCGGAGGGGGCGCGGGGTGAAAAACTGTTTTTT CASSPEGARGEKLFF
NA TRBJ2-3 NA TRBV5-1 TGCGCCAGCAGCTTGACATACAGTACAGATACGCAGTATTTT CASSLTYSTDTQYF
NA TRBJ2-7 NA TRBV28 TGTGCCAGCAGTTTGTGGGCCGTGTCCTCCTACGAGCAGTACTTC CASSLWAVSSYEQYF
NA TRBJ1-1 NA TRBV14 TGTGCCAGCAGCCAACTAGGGTGGGCGCCTGAAGCTTTCTTT CASSQLGWAPEAFF
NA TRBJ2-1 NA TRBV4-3 TGCGCCAGCAGCCAAGACGCCCGCGGGTGGAATGAGCAGTTCTTC CASSQDARGWNEQFF
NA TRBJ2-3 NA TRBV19 TGTGCCAGTAGCTCGACAGCCCTTTGGCAGTATTTT CASSSTALWQYF
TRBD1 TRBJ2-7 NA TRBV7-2 TGTGCCAGCAGCTTCACGGGACAGGGCTACGAGCAGTACTTC CASSFTGQGYEQYF
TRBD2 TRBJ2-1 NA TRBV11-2 TGTGCCAGCAGCTTCCTAGCGGGTTACAATGAGCAGTTCTTC CASSFLAGYNEQFF
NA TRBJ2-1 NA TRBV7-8 TGTGCCAGCAGCTTAGCCCTCCATGAGCAGTTCTTC CASSLALHEQFF
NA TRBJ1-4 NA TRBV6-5 TGTGCCAGCAGTTACGAGGAAGCCAATGAAAAACTGTTTTTT CASSYEEANEKLFF
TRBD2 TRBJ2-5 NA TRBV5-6 TGTGCCAGCAGCAATAGCGGGATCCAAGAGACCCAGTACTTC CASSNSGIQETQYF
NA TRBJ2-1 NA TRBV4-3 TGCGCCAGCAGCCAAGGCTCACGTCTGAGCTCCTACAATGAGCAGTTCTTC CASSQGSRLSSYNEQFF
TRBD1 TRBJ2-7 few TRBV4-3 TGCGCCAGCAGCCAAGACAGGGGGTACGAGCAGTACTTC CASSQDRGYEQYF
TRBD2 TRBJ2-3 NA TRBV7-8 TGTGCCAGCAGCTTCACTAGCGGGATAGGGGGAGATACGCAGTATTTT CASSFTSGIGGDTQYF
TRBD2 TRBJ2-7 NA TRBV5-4 TGTGCCAGCAGCTTGGCCGTGACGGGAGGGGAGCAGTACTTC CASSLAVTGGEQYF
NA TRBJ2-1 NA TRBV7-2 TGTGCCAGCAGCTTATATTGGGGGATCAATGAGCAGTTCTTC CASSLYWGINEQFF
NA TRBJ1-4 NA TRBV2 TGTGCCAGCAGTGAACGGCAGTACAGGCTGGAAAAACTGTTTTTT CASSERQYRLEKLFF
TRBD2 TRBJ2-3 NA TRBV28 TGTGCCAGCAGTTCGTTGGGACTCGCGGGACTAGCGGGAGAAGTGGTTCGGACAGATACGCAGTATTTT CASSSLGLAGLAGEVVRTDTQYF
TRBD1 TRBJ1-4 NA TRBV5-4 TGTGCCAGCAGCACGACAGGGGTCTCCGAGAAACTGTTTTTT CASSTTGVSEKLFF
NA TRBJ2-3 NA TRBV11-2 TGTGCCAGCAGCTTAAACCCCACAGATACGCAGTATTTT CASSLNPTDTQYF
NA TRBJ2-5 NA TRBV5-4 TGTGCCAGCAGCTCTCCCCCGCTAGCAGATAAAGAGACCCAGTACTTC CASSSPPLADKETQYF
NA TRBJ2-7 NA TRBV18 TGTGCCAGCACCCCGGGGGCGTTCTACGAGCAGTACTTC CASTPGAFYEQYF
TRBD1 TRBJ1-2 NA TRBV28 TGTGCCAGCACAACCCCCGGGACAGGGGGCTACACCTTC CASTTPGTGGYTF
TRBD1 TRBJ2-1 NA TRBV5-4 TGTGCCAGCAGCCTACAACAGGGGACCAATGAGCAGTTCTTC CASSLQQGTNEQFF
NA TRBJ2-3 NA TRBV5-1 TGCGCCAGCAGCTTGGAGCCAGCCCCCACAGATACGCAGTATTTT CASSLEPAPTDTQYF
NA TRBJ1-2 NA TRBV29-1 TGCAGCGTTGACGTCGGCTGGGGCTACACCTTC CSVDVGWGYTF
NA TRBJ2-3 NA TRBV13 TGTGCCAGCAGCTTCGGGCGGTCCACAGATACGCAGTATTTT CASSFGRSTDTQYF
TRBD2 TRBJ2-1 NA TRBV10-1 TGCGCCAGCAGTGGTACAGCGGGAGTGTCCTACAATGAGCAGTTCTTC CASSGTAGVSYNEQFF